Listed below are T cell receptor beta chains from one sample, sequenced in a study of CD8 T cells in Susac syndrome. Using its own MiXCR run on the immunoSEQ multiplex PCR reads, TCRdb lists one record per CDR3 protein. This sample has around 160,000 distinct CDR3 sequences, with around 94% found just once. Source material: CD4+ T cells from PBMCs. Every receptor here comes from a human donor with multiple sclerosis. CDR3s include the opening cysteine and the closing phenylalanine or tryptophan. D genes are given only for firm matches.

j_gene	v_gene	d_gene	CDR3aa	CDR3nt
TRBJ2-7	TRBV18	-	CASSLSTRSPEQYF	TGTGCCAGCTCCCTATCGACTAGATCACCCGAGCAGTACTTC
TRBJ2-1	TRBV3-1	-	CASSHRRAHNEQFF	TGTGCCAGCAGCCATCGGAGGGCCCACAATGAGCAGTTCTTC
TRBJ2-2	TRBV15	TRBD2	CATSRDYAGGPGTGELFF	TGTGCCACCAGCAGAGATTACGCGGGAGGGCCAGGGACCGGGGAGCTGTTTTTT
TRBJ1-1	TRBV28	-	CAVGEVNTEAFF	TGTGCCGTCGGGGAGGTGAACACTGAAGCTTTCTTT
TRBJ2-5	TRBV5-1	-	CASSFGGPKETQYF	TGCGCCAGCAGCTTTGGGGGTCCAAAAGAGACCCAGTACTTC
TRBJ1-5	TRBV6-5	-	CASGKHVGVRQPQHF	TGTGCCAGCGGAAAACATGTCGGGGTACGGCAGCCCCAGCATTTT
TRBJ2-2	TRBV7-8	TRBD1	CASSLALRGSTGELFF	TGTGCCAGCAGCTTAGCGCTCAGGGGGAGCACCGGGGAGCTGTTTTTT
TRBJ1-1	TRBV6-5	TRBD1	CASTQDRGTEAFF	TGTGCCAGCACCCAGGACAGGGGTACTGAAGCTTTCTTT
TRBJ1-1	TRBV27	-	CASRVSQGINTEAFF	TGTGCCAGCAGGGTTTCACAGGGCATTAACACTGAAGCTTTCTTT
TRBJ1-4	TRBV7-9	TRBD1	CASSFWDSSEKLFF	TGTGCCAGCAGCTTTTGGGACAGTTCCGAAAAACTGTTTTTT
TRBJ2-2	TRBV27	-	CASSLSRNTGELFF	TGTGCCAGCAGTTTATCCAGAAACACCGGGGAGCTGTTTTTT
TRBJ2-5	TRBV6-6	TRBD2	CAISRLAGDQETQYF	TGTGCCATCAGTCGACTAGCGGGAGACCAAGAGACCCAGTACTTC
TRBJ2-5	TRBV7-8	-	CASSRDGQETQYF	TGTGCCAGCAGCCGGGACGGACAAGAGACCCAGTACTTC
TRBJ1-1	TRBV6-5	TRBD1	CASSTGQGAFF	TGTGCCAGCAGTACTGGACAGGGAGCTTTCTTT
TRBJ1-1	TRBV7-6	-	CASSLVRGEAFF	TGTGCCAGCAGCTTAGTACGGGGTGAAGCTTTCTTT
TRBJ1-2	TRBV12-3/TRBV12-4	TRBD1	CASRNDRGYGYTF	TGTGCCAGCAGGAATGACAGGGGCTATGGCTACACCTTC
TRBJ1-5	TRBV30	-	CAWSYRGNQPQHF	TGTGCCTGGAGTTATCGCGGCAATCAGCCCCAGCATTTT
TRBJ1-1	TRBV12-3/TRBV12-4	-	CASSFGGNTEAFF	TGTGCCAGCAGTTTTGGGGGCAACACTGAAGCTTTCTTT
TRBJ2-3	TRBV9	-	CASSVAGGFYGDTQYF	TGTGCCAGCAGCGTAGCTGGAGGTTTTTACGGGGATACGCAGTATTTT
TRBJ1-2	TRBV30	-	CAWSGKSDPNYGYTF	TGTGCCTGGAGTGGAAAGTCGGACCCTAACTATGGCTACACCTTC